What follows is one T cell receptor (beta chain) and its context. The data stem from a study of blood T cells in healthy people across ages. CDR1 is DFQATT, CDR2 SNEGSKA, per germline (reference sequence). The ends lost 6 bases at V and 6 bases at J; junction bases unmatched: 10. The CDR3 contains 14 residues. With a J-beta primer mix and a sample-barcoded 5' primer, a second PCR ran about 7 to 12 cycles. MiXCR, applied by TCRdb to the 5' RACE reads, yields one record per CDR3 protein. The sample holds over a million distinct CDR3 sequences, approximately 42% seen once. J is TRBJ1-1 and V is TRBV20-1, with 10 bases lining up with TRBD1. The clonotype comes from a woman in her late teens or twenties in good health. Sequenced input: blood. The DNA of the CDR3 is TGCAGTGCCAACCCCCCAGGACAGGGGGCTGAAGCTTTCTTT. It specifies CSANPPGQGAEAFF.